This is a list of T cell receptor beta chains from one sample in a study of T cell responses to AZD1222 COVID-19 vaccine. Repertoires were generated with immunoSEQ multiplex PCR, while TCRdb's copy carries only in-frame clones and drops some. The sample has 86,000 or so clones; about 92% are singletons. This material consisted of peripheral blood, taken on day 0 of AZD1222 vaccination. The receptors originated from an adult in good health. Both conserved end residues are part of each CDR3. D genes are given only for firm matches. Part of the rows lack a size; the others show once, few, many or a class for expanded clones.

J gene: TRBJ2-7
clone size: -
D gene: -
V gene: TRBV1
CDR3 DNA: TGCACCAGCAGCCAAGGGGAGGGGGCTGGGGAGCAGTACTTC
CDR3 protein: CTSSQGEGAGEQYF

J gene: TRBJ2-7
clone size: -
D gene: -
V gene: TRBV2
CDR3 DNA: TGTGCCAGCAGTGACTATGTCTCCTACGACTCCTACGAGCAGTACTTC
CDR3 protein: CASSDYVSYDSYEQYF

J gene: TRBJ2-6
clone size: -
D gene: -
V gene: TRBV5-6
CDR3 DNA: TGTGCCAGCAGCTCCACAGGGTTTTGGGCCAACGTCCTGACTTTC
CDR3 protein: CASSSTGFWANVLTF

J gene: TRBJ2-5
clone size: -
D gene: -
V gene: TRBV12-5
CDR3 DNA: TGTGCTAGTGGTTTGGGAGGGCTTCGCCAAGAGACCCAGTACTTC
CDR3 protein: CASGLGGLRQETQYF

J gene: TRBJ2-2
clone size: -
D gene: -
V gene: TRBV27
CDR3 DNA: TGTGCCAGCAGTCTGATCGATCCATCGAACACCGGGGAGCTGTTTTTT
CDR3 protein: CASSLIDPSNTGELFF

J gene: TRBJ1-5
clone size: -
D gene: -
V gene: TRBV30
CDR3 DNA: TGTGCCTGGAGTGCCCGGGACGGCTATAGCAATCAGCCCCAGCATTTT
CDR3 protein: CAWSARDGYSNQPQHF

J gene: TRBJ1-2
clone size: -
D gene: -
V gene: TRBV28
CDR3 DNA: TGTGCCAGCAGAATCTATGGACAGATAGGCGGCTACACCTTC
CDR3 protein: CASRIYGQIGGYTF

J gene: TRBJ1-1
clone size: few
D gene: -
V gene: TRBV11-1
CDR3 DNA: TGTGCCAGCAGCTCGGCCGGCAGGGGCACTGAAGCTTTCTTT
CDR3 protein: CASSSAGRGTEAFF

J gene: TRBJ1-1
clone size: -
D gene: -
V gene: TRBV5-4
CDR3 DNA: TGTGCCAGCAGCTTGGCCTCGGGGCCTGAAGCTTTCTTT
CDR3 protein: CASSLASGPEAFF

J gene: TRBJ2-7
clone size: -
D gene: -
V gene: TRBV7-9
CDR3 DNA: TGTGCCGCGGAGGAGGGGCAGTACTTC
CDR3 protein: CAAEEGQYF

J gene: TRBJ2-7
clone size: -
D gene: TRBD2
V gene: TRBV19
CDR3 DNA: TGTGCCAGTAGTATTCGCCGCCCCCTAGCGGGAGGGGGACCGACGGGTCGCGAGCAGTACTTC
CDR3 protein: CASSIRRPLAGGGPTGREQYF

J gene: TRBJ1-4
clone size: -
D gene: -
V gene: TRBV3-1/TRBV3-2
CDR3 DNA: TGTGCCAGCAGCCATGGTGGGAGGGGCTCGGAAAAACTGTTTTTT
CDR3 protein: CASSHGGRGSEKLFF

J gene: TRBJ2-5
clone size: -
D gene: TRBD1
V gene: TRBV12-5
CDR3 DNA: TGTGCTAGTGGTCCTAACCCCGGGACAGGGCCTAATTTTCGGTACTTC
CDR3 protein: CASGPNPGTGPNFRYF

J gene: TRBJ1-4
clone size: -
D gene: TRBD1
V gene: TRBV27
CDR3 DNA: TGTGCCAGCAGTTTATCTGGGACAGGGTTGGAAAAACTGTTTTTT
CDR3 protein: CASSLSGTGLEKLFF

J gene: TRBJ2-7
clone size: -
D gene: TRBD1
V gene: TRBV27
CDR3 DNA: TGTGCCAGCAGTACTCGGACAGGGGGCGCTTCCTACGAGCAGTACTTC
CDR3 protein: CASSTRTGGASYEQYF

J gene: TRBJ1-2
clone size: -
D gene: -
V gene: TRBV4-1
CDR3 DNA: TGCGCCAGCAGCCAAGCTTCCTATGGCTACACCTTC
CDR3 protein: CASSQASYGYTF

J gene: TRBJ1-5
clone size: -
D gene: -
V gene: TRBV29-1
CDR3 DNA: TGCAGCGTTGCTCTCGGGGAGAATCAGCCCCAGCATTTT
CDR3 protein: CSVALGENQPQHF

J gene: TRBJ1-6
clone size: once
D gene: -
V gene: TRBV4-3
CDR3 DNA: TGCGCCAGCAGCCAAGAAGGCCCTAGGAGCTCCTATAATTCACCCCTCCACTTT
CDR3 protein: CASSQEGPRSSYNSPLHF

J gene: TRBJ1-5
clone size: -
D gene: -
V gene: TRBV18
CDR3 DNA: TGTGCCAGCTCACCATCGGGACACGTCAATCAGCCCCAGCATTTT
CDR3 protein: CASSPSGHVNQPQHF

J gene: TRBJ1-6
clone size: few
D gene: -
V gene: TRBV3-1/TRBV3-2
CDR3 DNA: TGTGCCAGCAGCCCAGCCGGGACCTTAAATTCACCCCTCCACTTT
CDR3 protein: CASSPAGTLNSPLHF